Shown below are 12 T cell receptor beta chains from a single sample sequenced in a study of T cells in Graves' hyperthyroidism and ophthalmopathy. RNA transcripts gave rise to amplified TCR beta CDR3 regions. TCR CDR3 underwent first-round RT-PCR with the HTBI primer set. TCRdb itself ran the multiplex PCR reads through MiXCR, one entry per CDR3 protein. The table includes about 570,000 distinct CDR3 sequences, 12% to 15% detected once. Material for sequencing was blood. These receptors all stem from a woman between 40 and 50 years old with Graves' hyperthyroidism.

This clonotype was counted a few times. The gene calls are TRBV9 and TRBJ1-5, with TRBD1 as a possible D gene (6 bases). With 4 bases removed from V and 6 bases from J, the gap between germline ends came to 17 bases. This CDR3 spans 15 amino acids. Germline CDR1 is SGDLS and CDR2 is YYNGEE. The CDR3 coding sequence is TGTGCCAGCAGCCCAGGTCCGGGACAAGGTCAGCCCCAGCATTTT. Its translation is CASSPGPGQGQPQHF.

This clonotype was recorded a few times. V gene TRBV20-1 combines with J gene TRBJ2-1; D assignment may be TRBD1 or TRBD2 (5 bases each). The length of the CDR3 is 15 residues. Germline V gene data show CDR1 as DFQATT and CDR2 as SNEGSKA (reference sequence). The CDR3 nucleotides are TGCACCCCAGAAGGGGACCGCGGCCAGGCTAATGAGCAGTTCTTC. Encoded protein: CTPEGDRGQANEQFF.

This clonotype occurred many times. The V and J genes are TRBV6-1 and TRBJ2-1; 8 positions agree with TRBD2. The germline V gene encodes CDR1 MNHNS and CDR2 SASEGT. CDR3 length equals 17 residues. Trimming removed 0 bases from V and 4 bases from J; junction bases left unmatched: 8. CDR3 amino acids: CASSEARAGGRYNEQFF. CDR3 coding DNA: TGTGCCAGCAGTGAAGCGCGGGCGGGAGGTCGTTACAATGAGCAGTTCTTC.

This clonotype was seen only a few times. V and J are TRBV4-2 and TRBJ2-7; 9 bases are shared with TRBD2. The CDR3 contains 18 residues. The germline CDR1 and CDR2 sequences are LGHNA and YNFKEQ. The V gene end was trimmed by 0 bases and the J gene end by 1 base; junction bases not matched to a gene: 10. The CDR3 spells CASSQDMVASGMSYEQYF. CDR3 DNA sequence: TGTGCCAGCAGCCAAGATATGGTGGCTAGCGGGATGTCCTACGAGCAGTACTTC.

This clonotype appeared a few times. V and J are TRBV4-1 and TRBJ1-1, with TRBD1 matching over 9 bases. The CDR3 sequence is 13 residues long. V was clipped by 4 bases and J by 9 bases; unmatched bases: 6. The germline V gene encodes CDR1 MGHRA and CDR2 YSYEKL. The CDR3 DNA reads TGCGCCAGCAGCCGTACCGGGACAGGGAAAGCTTTCTTT. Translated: CASSRTGTGKAFF.

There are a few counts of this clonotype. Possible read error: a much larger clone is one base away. The CDR3 region is CASSLPTQGHSDEASF. CDR3 nucleotides: TGTGCCAGCAGTTTACCCACTCAGGGACATTCGGATGAAGCTTCCTTT. This rearrangement joins TRBV28 to TRBJ1-1, with D possibly TRBD1 on 6 matching bases. The CDR3 is 16 amino acids. CDR1 and CDR2 from the germline V gene are MDHEN and SYDVKM.

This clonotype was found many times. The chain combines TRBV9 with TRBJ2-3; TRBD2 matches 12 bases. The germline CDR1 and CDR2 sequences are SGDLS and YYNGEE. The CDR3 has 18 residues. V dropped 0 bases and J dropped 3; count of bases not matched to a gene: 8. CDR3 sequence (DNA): TGTGCCAGCAGCGTAGCTGAAGGGACTAGCGGGTCTACAGATACGCAGTATTTT. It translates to CASSVAEGTSGSTDTQYF.

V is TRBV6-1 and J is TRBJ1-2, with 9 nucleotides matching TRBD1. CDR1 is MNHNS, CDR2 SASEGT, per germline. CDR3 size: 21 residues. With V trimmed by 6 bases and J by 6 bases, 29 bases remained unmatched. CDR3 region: CASSLSRPHSQGAKGIDGYTF. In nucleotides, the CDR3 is TGTGCCAGCAGCCTCTCCCGTCCCCATTCACAGGGGGCGAAAGGTATCGATGGCTACACCTTC.

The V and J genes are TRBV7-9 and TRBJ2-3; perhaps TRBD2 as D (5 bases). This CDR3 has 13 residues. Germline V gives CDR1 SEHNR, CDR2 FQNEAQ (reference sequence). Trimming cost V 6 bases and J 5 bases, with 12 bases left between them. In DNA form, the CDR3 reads TGTGCCAGCAGACCCAGCGGTGGAGATACGCAGTATTTT. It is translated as CASRPSGGDTQYF.

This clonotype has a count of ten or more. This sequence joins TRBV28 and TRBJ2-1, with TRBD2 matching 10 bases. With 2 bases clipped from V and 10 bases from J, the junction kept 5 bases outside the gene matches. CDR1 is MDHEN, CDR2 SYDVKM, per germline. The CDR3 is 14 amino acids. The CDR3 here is CASSLLAGVKEQFF. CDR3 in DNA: TGTGCCAGCAGTTTACTAGCGGGAGTCAAGGAGCAGTTCTTC.

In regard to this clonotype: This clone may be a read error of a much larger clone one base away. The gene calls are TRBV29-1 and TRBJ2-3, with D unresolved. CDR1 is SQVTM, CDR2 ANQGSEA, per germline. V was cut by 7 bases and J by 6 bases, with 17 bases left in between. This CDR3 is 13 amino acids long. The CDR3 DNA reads TGCAGCGCGTCACAGAGTGTGAGTGATACGCAGTATTTT. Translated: CSASQSVSDTQYF.

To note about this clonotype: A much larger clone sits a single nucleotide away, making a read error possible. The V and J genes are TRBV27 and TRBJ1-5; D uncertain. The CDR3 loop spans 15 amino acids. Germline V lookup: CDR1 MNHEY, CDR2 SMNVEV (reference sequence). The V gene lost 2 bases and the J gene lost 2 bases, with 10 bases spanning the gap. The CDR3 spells CASSLGSDGNQPQHF. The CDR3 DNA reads TGTGCCAGCAGTTTAGGGTCAGATGGCAATCAGCCCCAGCATTTT.